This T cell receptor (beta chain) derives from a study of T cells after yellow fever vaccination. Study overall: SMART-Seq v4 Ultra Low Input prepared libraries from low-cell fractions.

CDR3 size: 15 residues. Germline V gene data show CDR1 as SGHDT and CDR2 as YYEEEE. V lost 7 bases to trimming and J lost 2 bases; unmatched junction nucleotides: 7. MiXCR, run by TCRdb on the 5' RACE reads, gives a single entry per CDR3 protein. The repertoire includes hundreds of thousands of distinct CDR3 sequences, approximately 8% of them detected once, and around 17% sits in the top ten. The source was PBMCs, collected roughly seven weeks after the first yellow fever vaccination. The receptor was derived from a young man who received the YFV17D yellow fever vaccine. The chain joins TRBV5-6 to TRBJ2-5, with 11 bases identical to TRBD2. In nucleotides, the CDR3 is TGTGCCAGCCGCCCTAGCGGGGGGTCGCAAGAGACCCAGTACTTC. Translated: CASRPSGGSQETQYF.